The next 18 T cell receptor beta chains were all read from a single sample in a study of identical twins listed by TCRdb under 2016. Library generation was performed with 5' RACE. The instrument was an Illumina HiSeq 2000. TCRdb reprocessed the public reads (quality trimming at Q25 with fastp, clone calling with MiXCR) and kept in-frame beta chains. Records with the same CDR3 protein are collapsed into one entry carrying the most frequent genes and DNA. For this sample there are approximately 670,000 distinct CDR3 sequences; roughly 6% appear just once. The ten largest clonotypes hold roughly 2% of the sample. The sample comprised naive T cells sorted from blood. The cell subset or site label corresponds to: cells isolated with a human naive T-cell isolation kit. The origin of the receptors is a man aged 18-30 years in good health.

A few counts support this clonotype. V and J are TRBV27 and TRBJ2-3; D tentatively fits TRBD1 or TRBD2 (5 bases each). Germline CDR1 and CDR2: MNHEY and SMNVEV (reference sequence). CDR3 length: 14 residues. Trimming stripped 4 bases from V and 1 base from J, with 9 bases between. CDR3 loop: CASSYQGGTDTQYF. CDR3 sequence (DNA): TGTGCCAGCAGTTACCAGGGAGGCACAGATACGCAGTATTTT.

The V call is TRBV7-8, the J call TRBJ2-1, with 11 bases identical to TRBD1. The J segment lost 5 bases and the V segment lost 5 bases, leaving 8 bases of the junction unmatched. CDR1 is SGHVS and CDR2 is FQNEAQ in the germline V gene. The CDR3 loop spans 16 amino acids. Here the CDR3 DNA reads TGTGCCAGCAGCGCAGGCCGGGACAGGGGGAACAATGAGCAGTTCTTC. Translated, it gives CASSAGRDRGNNEQFF.

The sample holds many counts of this clonotype. The rearrangement joins TRBV29-1 to TRBJ1-1; D not resolved. Trimming cost V 6 bases and J 4 bases, with 12 bases left between them. The CDR3 runs 12 residues. Germline assignment: CDR1 SQVTM and CDR2 ANQGSEA. CDR3 sequence (DNA): TGCAGCGTGATAAGTCTATTCACTGAAGCTTTCTTT. Translation: CSVISLFTEAFF.

This clonotype has at least ten counts. The chain carries TRBV28 and TRBJ1-1, with D hard to call. Between the trimmed V and J ends, which lost 3 bases and 0 bases, there was a span of 11 bases. There are 15 residues in the CDR3. The V gene's germline CDR1 is MDHEN and CDR2 SYDVKM. The CDR3 nucleotides read TGTGCCAGCAGTTTGAACCGACCGATGAACACTGAAGCTTTCTTT. It is translated as CASSLNRPMNTEAFF.

There are a few counts of this clonotype. The chain employs TRBV10-2 and TRBJ2-1; D remains ambiguous. The V end lost 7 bases, the J end lost 7 bases, and 8 bases lay between the germline ends. Looked up from germline, CDR1 is WSHSY and CDR2 is SAAADI. The CDR3 length is 11 residues. This CDR3 reads CASTLLNEQFF. DNA for the CDR3: TGCGCCAGCACTCTCTTAAATGAGCAGTTCTTC.

Many counts were recorded for this clonotype. The rearrangement links TRBV29-1 to TRBJ2-1; D is unclear. The CDR3 has 12 residues. Trimming cost V 0 bases and J 5 bases, with 5 bases left between them. Germline CDR1 SQVTM, CDR2 ANQGSEA. The CDR3 region is CSVEEWNNEQFF. The CDR3 nucleotides are TGCAGCGTTGAAGAATGGAACAATGAGCAGTTCTTC.

This clonotype occurred a few times. This sequence joins TRBV2 and TRBJ2-1, with D hard to call. The germline CDR1 and CDR2 sequences are SNHLY and FYNNEI. V was cut by 4 bases and J by 0 bases, with 7 bases left in between. CDR3 length equals 14 residues. The CDR3 DNA reads TGTGCCAGCAGTGTGCTGAGCTCCTACAATGAGCAGTTCTTC. Protein sequence: CASSVLSSYNEQFF.

The V call is TRBV20-1, the J call TRBJ2-1, with 11 bases lining up with TRBD2. The length of the CDR3 is 16 residues. J was trimmed by 4 bases and V by 0 bases; bases with no gene match: 5. Germline V gives CDR1 DFQATT, CDR2 SNEGSKA (reference sequence). CDR3 sequence reads: CSARDSSGRPYNEQFF. DNA of the CDR3: TGCAGTGCTAGAGATTCTAGCGGGAGGCCATACAATGAGCAGTTCTTC.

This clonotype was found a few times. The chain carries TRBV24-1 and TRBJ2-2, with 7 nucleotides matching TRBD1. The V gene's germline CDR1 is KGHDR and CDR2 SFDVKD. V was clipped by 9 bases and J by 6 bases; unmatched bases: 9. The CDR3 is 14 amino acids. The CDR3 sequence is CATAATGDSGELFF. CDR3 bases: TGTGCCACCGCGGCAACAGGGGATTCCGGGGAGCTGTTTTTT.

In this sample, this clonotype turned up many times. The CDR3 DNA reads TGTGCCAGCAGCGCGAGTGGGTATAATTCACCCCTCCACTTT. Translating gives CASSASGYNSPLHF. This sequence joins TRBV9 and TRBJ1-6; D remains ambiguous. Germline V gives CDR1 SGDLS, CDR2 YYNGEE. This CDR3 is built from 14 residues. Trimming left V 3 bases short and J 4 bases short, with 8 bases between.

This clonotype appeared many times. The chain links TRBV18 to TRBJ2-3; D remains ambiguous. The germline V gene has CDR1 KGHSH and CDR2 LQKENI. The CDR3 covers 12 residues. Trimming shortened V by 1 base and J by 4 bases, and 3 bases separated the two germline ends. CDR3 nucleotide sequence: TGTGCCAGCTCACCACTTCCAGATACGCAGTATTTT. This sequence encodes CASSPLPDTQYF.

This clonotype appeared a few times. The genes are TRBV12-3 or TRBV12-4 and TRBJ2-7; the D gene is possibly TRBD2 (5 bases). The CDR3 spans 15 residues. Trimming pared 5 bases from V and 1 base from J, leaving 15 bases between. In nucleotides, the CDR3 is TGTGCCAGCAGTCCCAGCGGAGAACTTTCCTACGAGCAGTACGTC. Translating gives CASSPSGELSYEQYV.

This clonotype was counted many times. V is TRBV19 and J is TRBJ1-4; 9 nucleotides match TRBD1. This CDR3 has 16 residues. Germline CDR1 LNHDA, CDR2 SQIVND (reference sequence). V lost 5 bases and J lost 3; bases outside the gene matches: 7. CDR3 protein: CASSAWDRASNEKLFF. As DNA, the CDR3 is TGTGCCAGTAGTGCTTGGGACAGGGCCTCTAATGAAAAACTGTTTTTT.

This clonotype has at least ten counts. This chain joins TRBV6-1 and TRBJ2-2; D possibly corresponds to TRBD1 (5 bases). The CDR3 contains 13 residues. The germline CDR1 and CDR2 sequences are MNHNS and SASEGT. With 7 bases removed from V and 6 bases from J, the gap between germline ends came to 12 bases. This chain's CDR3 is CASTSGIPGELFF. In DNA form, the CDR3 reads TGTGCCAGCACCTCAGGGATTCCCGGGGAGCTGTTTTTT.

This clonotype was seen at least ten times. J is TRBJ1-4 and V is TRBV7-9; TRBD1 is a possible D gene (5 bases). The CDR3 totals 13 residues. Trimming removed 1 base from V and 7 bases from J, with 7 bases in between. The germline V gene encodes CDR1 SEHNR and CDR2 FQNEAQ (reference sequence). The CDR3 DNA follows: TGTGCCAGCAGCTTAGGGGGGAGTGAAAAACTGTTTTTT. It is translated as CASSLGGSEKLFF.

The chain uses TRBV28 and TRBJ1-6, with TRBD1 as a possible D gene (5 bases). With 8 bases removed from V and 10 bases from J, the gap between germline ends came to 18 bases. The germline V gene encodes CDR1 MDHEN and CDR2 SYDVKM. There are 14 residues in the CDR3. CDR3 bases: TGTGCCAGCCAGTCGGGGACCCAGTGGTCACCCCTCCACTTT. Translated, it gives CASQSGTQWSPLHF. The whole variable domain, filled in from reference TRBV28 and TRBJ1-6, reads DVKVTQSSRYLVKRTGEKVFLECVQDMDHENMFWYRQDPGLGLRLIYFSYDVKMKEKGDIPEGYSVSREKKERFSLILESASTNQTSMYLCASQSGTQWSPLHFGNGTRLTVT.

This clonotype was counted at least ten times. The V call is TRBV7-2, the J call TRBJ2-7, with D tentatively TRBD1 (5 bases). Germline-derived CDR1 and CDR2 are SGHTA and FQGNSA. V was clipped by 0 bases and J by 3 bases, with 6 bases between them. The CDR3 is 13 residues long. The CDR3, as DNA: TGTGCCAGCAGCTTAGCCGGACACTACGAGCAGTACGTC. Protein: CASSLAGHYEQYV.

There are a few counts of this clonotype. One junction end disagrees with the germline gene, perhaps due to a read error. This chain connects TRBV28 to TRBJ2-1, with 14 bases fitting TRBD2. This CDR3 is built from 14 residues. CDR1 is MDHEN and CDR2 is SYDVKM in the germline V gene. The CDR3 sequence: CASNLGLAGVRPVF. Here the CDR3 DNA reads TGTGCCAGCAATTTGGGACTAGCGGGAGTAAGGCCTGTCTTC. Complete variable domain (other parts from reference TRBV28 and TRBJ2-1): DVKVTQSSRYLVKRTGEKVFLECVQDMDHENMFWYRQDPGLGLRLIYFSYDVKMKEKGDIPEGYSVSREKKERFSLILESASTNQTSMYLCASNLGLAGVRPVFGPGTRLTVL.